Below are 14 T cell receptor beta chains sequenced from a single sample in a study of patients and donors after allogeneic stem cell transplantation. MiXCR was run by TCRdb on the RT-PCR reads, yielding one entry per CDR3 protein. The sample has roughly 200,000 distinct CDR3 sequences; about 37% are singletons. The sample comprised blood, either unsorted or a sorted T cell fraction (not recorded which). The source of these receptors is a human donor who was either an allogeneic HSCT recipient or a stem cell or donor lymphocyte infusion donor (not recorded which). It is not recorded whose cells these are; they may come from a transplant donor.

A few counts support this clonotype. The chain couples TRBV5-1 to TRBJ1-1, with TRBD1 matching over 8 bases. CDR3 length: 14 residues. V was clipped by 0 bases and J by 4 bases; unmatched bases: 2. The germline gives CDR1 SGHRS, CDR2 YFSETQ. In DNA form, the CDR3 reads TGCGCCAGCAGCTTGGTACAGGGGGGCACTGAAGCTTTCTTT. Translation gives CASSLVQGGTEAFF.

In DNA form, the CDR3 reads TGTGCCAGCTCACCAAGGGCATCTAATGAAAAACTGTTTTTT. It specifies CASSPRASNEKLFF. The chain has TRBV18 and TRBJ1-4; D gene unclear. The V gene lost 2 bases and the J gene lost 3 bases, with 7 bases spanning the gap. CDR3 length: 14 amino acids. Germline CDR1 KGHSH, CDR2 LQKENI.

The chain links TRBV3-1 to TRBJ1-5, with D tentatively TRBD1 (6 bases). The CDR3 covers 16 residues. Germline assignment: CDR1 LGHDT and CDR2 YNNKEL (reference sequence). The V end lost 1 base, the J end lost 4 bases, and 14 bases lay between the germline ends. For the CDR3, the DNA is TGTGCCAGCAGCCAAGGCCCCGGCAGGGGAAATCAGCCCCAGCATTTT. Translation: CASSQGPGRGNQPQHF.

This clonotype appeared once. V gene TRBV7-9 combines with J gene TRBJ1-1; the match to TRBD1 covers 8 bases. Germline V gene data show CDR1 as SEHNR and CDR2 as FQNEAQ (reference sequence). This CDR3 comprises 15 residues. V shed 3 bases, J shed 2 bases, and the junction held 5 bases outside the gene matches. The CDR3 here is CASSFPQGANTEAFF. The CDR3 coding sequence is TGTGCCAGCAGCTTCCCGCAGGGGGCTAACACTGAAGCTTTCTTT.

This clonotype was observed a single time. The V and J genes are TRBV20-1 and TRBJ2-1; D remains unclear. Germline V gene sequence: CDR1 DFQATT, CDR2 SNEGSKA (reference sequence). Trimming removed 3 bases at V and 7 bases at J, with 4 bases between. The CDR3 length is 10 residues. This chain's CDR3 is CSASWNEQFF. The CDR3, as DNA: TGCAGTGCTAGTTGGAATGAGCAGTTCTTC.

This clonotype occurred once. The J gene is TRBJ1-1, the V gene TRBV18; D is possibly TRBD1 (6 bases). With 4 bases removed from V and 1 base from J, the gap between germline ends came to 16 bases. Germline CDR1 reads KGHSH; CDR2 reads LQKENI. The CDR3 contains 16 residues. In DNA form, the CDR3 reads TGTGCCAGCTCACTAAGACAGGAATCGACGAACACTGAAGCTTTCTTT. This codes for CASSLRQESTNTEAFF.

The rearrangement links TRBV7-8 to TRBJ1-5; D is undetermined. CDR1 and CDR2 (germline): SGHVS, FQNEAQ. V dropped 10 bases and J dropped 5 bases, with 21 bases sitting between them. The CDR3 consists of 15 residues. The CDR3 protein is CATGPADVSYQPQHF. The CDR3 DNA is TGTGCCACCGGGCCAGCCGATGTTTCTTATCAGCCCCAGCATTTT.

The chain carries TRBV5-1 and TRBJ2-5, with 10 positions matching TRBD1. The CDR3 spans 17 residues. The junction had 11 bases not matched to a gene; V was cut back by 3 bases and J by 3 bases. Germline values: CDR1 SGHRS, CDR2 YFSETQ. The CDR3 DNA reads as TGCGCCAGCAGCTGGCGGACAGGGGGAACCTTCGAAGAGACCCAGTACTTC. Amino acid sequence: CASSWRTGGTFEETQYF.

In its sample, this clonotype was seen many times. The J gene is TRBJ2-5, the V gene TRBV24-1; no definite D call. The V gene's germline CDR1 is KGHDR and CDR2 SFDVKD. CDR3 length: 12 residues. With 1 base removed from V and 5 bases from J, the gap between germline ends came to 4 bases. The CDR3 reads CATSDFQETQYF. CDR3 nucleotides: TGTGCCACCAGTGATTTTCAGGAGACCCAGTACTTC.

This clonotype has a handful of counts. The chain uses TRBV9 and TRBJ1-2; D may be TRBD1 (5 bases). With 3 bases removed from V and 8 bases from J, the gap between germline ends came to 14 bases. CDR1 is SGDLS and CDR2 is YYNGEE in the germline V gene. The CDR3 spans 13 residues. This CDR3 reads CASSGQGSGGYTF. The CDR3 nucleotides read TGTGCCAGCAGCGGTCAGGGTAGTGGCGGCTACACCTTC.

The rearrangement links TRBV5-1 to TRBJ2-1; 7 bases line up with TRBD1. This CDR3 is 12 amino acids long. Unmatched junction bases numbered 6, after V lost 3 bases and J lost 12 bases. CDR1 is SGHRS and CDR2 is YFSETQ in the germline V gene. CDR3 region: CASSYEGAWQFF. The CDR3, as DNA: TGCGCCAGCAGCTACGAGGGGGCTTGGCAGTTCTTC.

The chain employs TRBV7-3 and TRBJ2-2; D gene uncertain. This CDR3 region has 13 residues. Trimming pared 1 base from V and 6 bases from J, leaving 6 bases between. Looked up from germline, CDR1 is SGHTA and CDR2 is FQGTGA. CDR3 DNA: TGTGCCAGCAGCTTAAGCGGTTCCGGGGAGCTGTTTTTT. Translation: CASSLSGSGELFF.

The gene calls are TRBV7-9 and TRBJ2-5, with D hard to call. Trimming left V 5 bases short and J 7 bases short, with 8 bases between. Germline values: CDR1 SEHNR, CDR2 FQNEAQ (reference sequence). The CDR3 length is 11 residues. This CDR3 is CASSPTGTQYF. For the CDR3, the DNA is TGTGCCAGCAGCCCTACGGGGACCCAGTACTTC.

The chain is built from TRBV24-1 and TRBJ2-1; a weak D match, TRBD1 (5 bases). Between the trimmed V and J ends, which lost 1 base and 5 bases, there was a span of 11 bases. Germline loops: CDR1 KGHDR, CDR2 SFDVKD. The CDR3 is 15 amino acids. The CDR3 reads CATSDFRTTDNEQFF. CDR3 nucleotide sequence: TGTGCCACCAGTGATTTCCGGACAACAGACAATGAGCAGTTCTTC.